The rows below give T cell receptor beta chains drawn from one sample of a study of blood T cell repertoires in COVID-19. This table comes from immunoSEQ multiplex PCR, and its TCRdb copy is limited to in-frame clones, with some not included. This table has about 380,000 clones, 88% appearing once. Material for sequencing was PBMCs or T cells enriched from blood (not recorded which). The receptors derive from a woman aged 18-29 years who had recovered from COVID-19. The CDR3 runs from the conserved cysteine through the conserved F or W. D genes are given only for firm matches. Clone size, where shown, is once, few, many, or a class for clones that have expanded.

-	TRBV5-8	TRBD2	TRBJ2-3	CASSFSGANTDTQYF	TGTGCCAGCAGCTTTAGCGGGGCGAACACAGATACGCAGTATTTT
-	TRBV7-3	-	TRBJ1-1	CASSLTDGGKAMNTEAFF	TGTGCCAGCAGCTTAACGGACGGGGGTAAGGCAATGAACACTGAAGCTTTCTTT
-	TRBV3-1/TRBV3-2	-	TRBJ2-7	CASSFRQPARDEQYF	TGTGCCAGCAGCTTTCGACAGCCGGCTAGGGACGAGCAGTACTTC
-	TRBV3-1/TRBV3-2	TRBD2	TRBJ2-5	CASSQSTGSGGQETQYF	TGTGCCAGCAGCCAATCCACGGGTAGCGGGGGCCAAGAGACCCAGTACTTC
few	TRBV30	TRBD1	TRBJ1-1	CAWELGQGQNTEAFF	TGTGCCTGGGAGCTGGGACAGGGGCAGAACACTGAAGCTTTCTTT
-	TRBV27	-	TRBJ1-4	CASRREPLAKLFF	TGTGCCAGCAGACGGGAGCCCCTAGCAAAACTGTTTTTT
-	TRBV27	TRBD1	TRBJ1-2	CASRSSGTENGYTF	TGTGCCAGCAGGTCTTCCGGGACAGAAAATGGCTACACCTTC
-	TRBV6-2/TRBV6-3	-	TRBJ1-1	CASSWGLGTEAFF	TGTGCCAGCAGTTGGGGACTAGGGACTGAAGCTTTCTTT
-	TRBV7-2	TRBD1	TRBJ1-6	CASSLTLAGGRPLHF	TGTGCCAGCAGCTTAACCCTCGCAGGGGGCAGGCCCCTCCACTTT
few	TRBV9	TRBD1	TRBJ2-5	CASSEGTGGLETQYF	TGTGCCAGCAGCGAGGGGACAGGGGGCCTAGAGACCCAGTACTTC
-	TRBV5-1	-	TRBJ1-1	CASSLALGATEAFF	TGCGCCAGCAGCTTGGCCCTGGGGGCCACTGAAGCTTTCTTT
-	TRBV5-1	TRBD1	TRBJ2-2	CASKRTGGDAGELFF	TGCGCCAGCAAACGGACAGGGGGCGATGCCGGGGAGCTGTTTTTT
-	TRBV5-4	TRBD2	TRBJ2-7	CASSPAGVPSYEQYF	TGTGCCAGCAGCCCAGCGGGGGTACCGTCCTACGAGCAGTACTTC
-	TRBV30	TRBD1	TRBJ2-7	CAWRVRDRADEQYF	TGTGCCTGGAGGGTAAGGGACAGGGCAGACGAGCAGTACTTC
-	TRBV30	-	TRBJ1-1	CAWSAGGRGAFF	TGTGCCTGGAGTGCGGGGGGGCGGGGAGCTTTCTTT
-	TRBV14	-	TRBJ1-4	CASSPGDNEKLFF	TGTGCCAGCAGCCCAGGGGATAATGAAAAACTGTTTTTT
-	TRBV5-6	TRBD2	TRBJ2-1	CASSLLAGTLGDEQFF	TGTGCCAGCAGTTTATTAGCGGGGACTCTTGGCGATGAGCAGTTCTTC